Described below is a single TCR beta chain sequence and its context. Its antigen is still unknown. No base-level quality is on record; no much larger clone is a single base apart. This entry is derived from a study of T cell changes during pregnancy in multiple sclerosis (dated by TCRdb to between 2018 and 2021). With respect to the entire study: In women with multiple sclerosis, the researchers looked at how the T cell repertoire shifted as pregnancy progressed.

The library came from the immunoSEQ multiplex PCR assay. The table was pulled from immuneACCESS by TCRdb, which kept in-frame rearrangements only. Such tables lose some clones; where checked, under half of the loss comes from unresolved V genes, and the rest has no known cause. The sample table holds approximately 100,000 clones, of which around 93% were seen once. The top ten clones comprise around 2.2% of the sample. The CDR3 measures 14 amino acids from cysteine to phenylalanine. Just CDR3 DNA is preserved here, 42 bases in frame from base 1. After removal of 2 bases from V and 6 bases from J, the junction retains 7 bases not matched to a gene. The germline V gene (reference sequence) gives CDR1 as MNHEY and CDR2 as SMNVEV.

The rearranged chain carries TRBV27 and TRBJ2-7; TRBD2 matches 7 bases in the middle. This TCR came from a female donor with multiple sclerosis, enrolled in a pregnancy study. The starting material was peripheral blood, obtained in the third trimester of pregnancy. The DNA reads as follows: TGTGCCAGCAGTTTAATGCGGGAGACGACCGAGCAGTACTTC. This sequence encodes CASSLMRETTEQYF.